This T cell receptor (beta chain) derives from a study of T cell responses to AZD1222 COVID-19 vaccine. About this clone itself: Its matching antigen is unknown.

Study results and caveats: The sample set comprised mostly white British donors with more females, and clonal diversity was possibly underestimated.

Germline lookup yields CDR1 ENHRY and CDR2 SYGVKD. The CDR3 totals 13 residues. V was pared by 5 bases and J by 2 bases, with 7 bases between. Repertoires were generated with immunoSEQ multiplex PCR, while TCRdb's copy carries only in-frame clones and drops some. The sample lists 150,000 or so clones; roughly nine tenths were seen once. This specimen was peripheral blood, taken on day 0 of AZD1222 vaccination. The sequence was obtained from an adult in good health. The chain employs TRBV10-3 and TRBJ1-3; no reliable D call. The CDR3 sequence is CAISYHPGNTIYF. CDR3 nucleotides: TGTGCCATCAGTTACCATCCTGGAAACACCATATATTTT.